This TCR beta chain stems from a study of early T cells in non-severe SARS-CoV-2 infection (dated by TCRdb to the early 2020s). About the investigation overall: TCR sequencing used bulk RNA from unsorted whole blood, so alpha and beta chains could not be paired.

Set within a cohort of healthcare workers in London, UK, this nested case-control study involved weekly PCR testing of nasopharyngeal swabs along with blood sampling. Healthcare workers were enrolled in the week of the UK lockdown, from 23 to 31 March 2020, and were followed every week for up to roughly 16 weeks. This clonotype occurred a few times. Its antigen is currently not known. The junction departs from germline at one end; a sequencing error may be responsible. Broader findings and caveats from the paper: Matching against VDJdb was skewed toward anti-spike CD8 responses, likely underestimated virus-specific expansions, and missed private and CD4 specificities.

The CDR3 has 12 amino acids, counting the end cysteine and phenylalanine. Solely the CDR3 DNA is kept, with 36 bases framed from the first base. CDR1 and CDR2 (DFQATT, SNEGSKA) derive from the germline V gene (reference sequence). Library preparation employed 5' RACE. Sequencer: NextSeq 500. To correct for sequencing error and PCR bias, the TCR library protocol tagged individual cDNA molecules with unique molecular identifiers. Both TCR alpha and beta chains were sequenced, and tight co-correlation was observed between alpha and beta sequence abundances in each sample. Under the source paper's analysis protocol: Decombinator V4 was used to annotate the V gene, J gene and CDR3 of the TCR sequences. TCRs were defined as expanded if a significant change between any two time points was detected under a Poisson model with p below 0.0001. Abundances of TCRs were expressed as counts per million after normalisation to the total number of TCRs sequenced in each sample. MAIT TCRs were defined by TRAV1-2 paired with TRAJ12, TRAJ20 or TRAJ33, and iNKT TCRs by TRAV10 paired with TRAJ18. VDJdb, accessed on 1 November 2021, was searched for TCRs annotated for CMV, EBV and SARS-CoV-2, and TCRs annotated for more than one antigen were excluded. In TCRdb, the public reads were trimmed at Q25 with fastp and aligned with MiXCR, with productive beta chains retained. Each CDR3 protein gets just one entry, which takes the most common genes and DNA from the rows behind it. The V and J calls follow TCRdb's processing rather than the paper's. In this sample the table shows some 59,000 distinct CDR3 sequences, more than 9% of which occur a single time. The ten largest clones add up to around 4.1% of the sample.

Sequenced input: whole blood. The chain is made from TRBV20-1 and TRBJ2-7; TRBD1 is possibly the D segment (5 matching bases). This clonotype was sampled from an adult who was a healthcare worker with PCR-confirmed SARS-CoV-2 infection or an uninfected control (not recorded which). The CDR3 region has the sequence CSARDRAYEQYF. The DNA sequence follows: TGCAGTGCGAGAGACAGAGCCTACGAGCAGTACTTC.